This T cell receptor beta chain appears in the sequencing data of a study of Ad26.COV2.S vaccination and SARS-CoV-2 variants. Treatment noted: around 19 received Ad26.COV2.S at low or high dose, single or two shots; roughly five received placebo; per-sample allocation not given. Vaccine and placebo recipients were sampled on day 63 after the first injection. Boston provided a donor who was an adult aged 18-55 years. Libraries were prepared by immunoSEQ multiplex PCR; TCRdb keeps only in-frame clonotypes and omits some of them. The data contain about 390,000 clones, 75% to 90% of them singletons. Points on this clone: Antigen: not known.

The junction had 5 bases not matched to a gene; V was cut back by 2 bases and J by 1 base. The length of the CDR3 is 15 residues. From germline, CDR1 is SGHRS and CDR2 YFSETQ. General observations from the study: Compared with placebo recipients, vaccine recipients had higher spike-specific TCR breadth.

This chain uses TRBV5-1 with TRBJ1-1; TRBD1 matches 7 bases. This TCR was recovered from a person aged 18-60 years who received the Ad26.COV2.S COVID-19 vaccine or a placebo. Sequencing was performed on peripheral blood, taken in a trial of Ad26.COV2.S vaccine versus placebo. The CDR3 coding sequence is TGCGCCAGCAGCTTAGGAGGGGGCGGGAACACTGAAGCTTTCTTT. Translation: CASSLGGGGNTEAFF.